This section outlines one TCR beta chain sequence together with its context. Its antigen is currently unknown. Profiled with immunoSEQ multiplex PCR; TCRdb holds only in-frame clones, not every one. The table records some 100,000 clones, around 84% of them present only once. CDR3 length: 12 amino acids. The sample comes from a study of T cell responses to AZD1222 COVID-19 vaccine. Overall study results and limits: Every sample of the repertoires postdated the peak T cell response. Unmutated regions of variants are reportedly targeted by nearly half of spike-specific TCRs.

The TCR sequence derives from an adult who received the AZD1222 COVID-19 vaccine. Material: peripheral blood, obtained 28 days after the second AZD1222 dose. The chain joins TRBV21-1 to TRBJ1-2; the DNA was not used to check the table's D call, TRBD1. TRBV21-1 is a known pseudogene. The CDR3 nucleotides read TGTGCCAGCAGCATAGGACAGGGGGCTTGCACCTTC. Translating it yields CASSIGQGACTF.